The following is a T cell receptor (beta chain) sequence with its context. The antigen is not known. Analysis merged second doses at about 4 or about 12 weeks. The record originates from a study of T cell responses to AZD1222 COVID-19 vaccine. Per the germline V gene, CDR1 is MNHEY and CDR2 is SMNVEV (reference sequence). After removal of 8 bases from V and 10 bases from J, the junction contained 9 bases not matched to a gene. The CDR3 covers 14 residues. Findings of the study overall: At baseline, seropositivity was found in only a handful of AZD1222 recipients. The study sampled repertoires only after the peak T cell response.

Here immunoSEQ multiplex PCR was the method, and the copy in TCRdb shows in-frame clones only, minus some. The table has over 120,000 clones, around 84% seen once. Sequenced material: peripheral blood, taken 28 days after the second AZD1222 dose. The V and J genes are TRBV27 and TRBJ2-1; 12 bases are a match to TRBD2. The receptor comes from an adult who received the AZD1222 COVID-19 vaccine. CDR3 protein: CASRLAGAPPEQFF. For the CDR3, the DNA is TGTGCCAGCCGACTAGCGGGGGCCCCCCCAGAGCAGTTCTTC.